This is a list of T cell receptor beta chains from one sample in a study of T cell responses to AZD1222 COVID-19 vaccine. Method: immunoSEQ multiplex PCR; TCRdb's copy keeps in-frame clones and lacks some. This table has more than 150,000 clones, around 94% appearing once. The input for sequencing was peripheral blood, taken on day 0 of AZD1222 vaccination. All receptors come from an adult in good health. The CDR3 runs from the conserved cysteine through the conserved F or W. A D gene is named only where the DNA matches it firmly. Part of the rows lack a size; the others show once, few, many or a class for expanded clones.

abundance,d_gene,v_gene,j_gene,len,CDR3aa,CDR3nt
.,.,TRBV11-2,TRBJ2-1,15,CASSSQSSSYNEQFF,TGTGCCAGCAGCTCCCAGTCAAGCTCCTACAATGAGCAGTTCTTC
.,.,TRBV3-1/TRBV3-2,TRBJ2-1,14,CASSQGVEVGEQFF,TGTGCCAGCAGCCAAGGGGTGGAGGTAGGTGAGCAGTTCTTC
.,.,TRBV15,TRBJ1-2,13,CATSRDRVDGYTF,TGTGCCACCAGCAGAGATCGGGTTGATGGCTACACCTTC
.,.,TRBV3-1/TRBV3-2,TRBJ1-2,13,CASSPRGGYGYTF,TGTGCCAGCAGCCCCCGGGGAGGCTATGGCTACACCTTC
.,TRBD1,TRBV9,TRBJ1-2,14,CASSAGGANYGYTF,TGTGCCAGCAGCGCAGGGGGCGCAAACTATGGCTACACCTTC
.,.,TRBV6-5,TRBJ1-1,13,CASSLAWNTEAFF,TGTGCCAGCAGTCTGGCGTGGAACACTGAAGCTTTCTTT
.,.,TRBV6-6,TRBJ1-2,15,CASSYNLVANYGYTF,TGTGCCAGCAGTTATAACCTAGTAGCTAACTATGGCTACACCTTC
.,.,TRBV6-4,TRBJ2-3,16,CASSGSRTFSTDTQYF,TGTGCCAGCAGTGGAAGCAGAACCTTTAGCACAGATACGCAGTATTTT
.,TRBD1,TRBV5-4,TRBJ1-4,14,CASSRQGSNEKLFF,TGTGCCAGCAGTCGACAGGGATCTAATGAAAAACTGTTTTTT
.,.,TRBV5-8,TRBJ1-5,14,CASSFRGSNQPQHF,TGTGCCAGCAGCTTCCGCGGCAGCAATCAGCCCCAGCATTTT
.,.,TRBV28,TRBJ1-5,12,CASRGTNQPQHF,TGTGCCTCCCGGGGCACCAATCAGCCCCAGCATTTT
once,.,TRBV30,TRBJ1-1,13,CAWSEQWNTEAFF,TGTGCCTGGAGTGAACAGTGGAACACTGAAGCTTTCTTT
.,.,TRBV7-9,TRBJ1-1,14,CASSLGSPGVTAFF,TGTGCCAGCAGCTTAGGAAGCCCGGGGGTTACGGCTTTCTTT
.,TRBD1,TRBV14,TRBJ2-5,13,CASSRDRGRSQYF,TGTGCCAGCAGCCGGGACAGGGGTAGATCCCAGTACTTC
.,.,TRBV7-9,TRBJ2-1,14,CASSWASQFLEQFF,TGTGCCAGCAGCTGGGCTAGCCAATTTCTTGAGCAGTTCTTC
.,.,TRBV7-7,TRBJ2-2,14,CASSLGTDTGELFF,TGTGCCAGCAGCTTAGGTACAGACACCGGGGAGCTGTTTTTT
.,.,TRBV5-5,TRBJ1-1,13,CASSFVRNTEAFF,TGTGCCAGCAGCTTTGTCCGGAACACTGAAGCTTTCTTT
once,.,TRBV14,TRBJ1-2,13,CASSTTTDYGYTF,TGTGCCAGCAGCACTACGACTGACTATGGCTACACCTTC
.,TRBD1,TRBV30,TRBJ1-1,14,CAWSVQGGRIEAFF,TGTGCCTGGAGTGTGCAGGGGGGCCGAATTGAAGCTTTCTTT
.,.,TRBV6-5,TRBJ1-1,11,CASSTRQEAFF,TGTGCCAGCAGTACTCGACAAGAAGCTTTCTTT
.,.,TRBV7-3,TRBJ2-1,15,CASSLTSGKNNEQFF,TGTGCCAGCAGCTTAACATCGGGAAAAAACAATGAGCAGTTCTTC
.,.,TRBV28,TRBJ1-1,12,CASSLLRGQAFF,TGTGCCAGCAGTTTATTAAGGGGACAAGCTTTCTTT
.,.,TRBV19,TRBJ1-1,13,CASSTRYGTEAFF,TGTGCCAGTAGTACCCGATACGGCACTGAAGCTTTCTTT
.,.,TRBV7-2,TRBJ1-5,16,CASTFSWGGPQKPQHF,TGTGCCAGCACCTTCTCTTGGGGGGGGCCTCAGAAGCCCCAGCATTTT
.,TRBD1,TRBV3-1/TRBV3-2,TRBJ1-4,14,CASTATGGREKLFF,TGTGCCAGCACCGCGACAGGGGGACGGGAAAAACTGTTTTTT
.,.,TRBV18,TRBJ2-1,17,CASSPPDGRKVRGEQFF,TGTGCCAGCTCACCACCTGACGGGAGAAAGGTTCGGGGTGAGCAGTTCTTC
.,.,TRBV28,TRBJ2-2,15,CASSPGTWRTGELFF,TGTGCCAGCAGTCCGGGGACTTGGCGGACCGGGGAGCTGTTTTTT
.,.,TRBV5-1,TRBJ1-3,15,CASSLDLLGGNTIYF,TGCGCCAGCAGCTTGGACCTCTTAGGGGGAAACACCATATATTTT
.,.,TRBV27,TRBJ2-1,14,CASSLRGKANEQFF,TGTGCCAGCAGTTTAAGAGGAAAAGCAAATGAGCAGTTCTTC
.,.,TRBV5-1,TRBJ2-1,17,CASSSAPGRRSYNEQFF,TGCGCCAGCAGCTCGGCCCCGGGGCGACGTTCCTACAATGAGCAGTTCTTC
once,TRBD2,TRBV5-1,TRBJ2-1,15,CASSLGGSTRDEQFF,TGCGCCAGCAGCTTGGGCGGGAGTACGCGCGATGAGCAGTTCTTC
.,.,TRBV24-1,TRBJ2-2,11,CATSGRGELFF,TGTGCCACCAGTGGAAGGGGGGAGCTGTTTTTT
.,.,TRBV7-9,TRBJ2-7,16,CASSLFGSPDAYEQYF,TGTGCCAGCAGCTTATTTGGGTCACCGGACGCCTACGAGCAGTACTTC
.,TRBD2,TRBV30,TRBJ2-1,14,CAWMQVAGFNEQFF,TGTGCCTGGATGCAGGTAGCGGGATTCAATGAGCAGTTCTTC
.,.,TRBV30,TRBJ2-1,17,CAWSRGLLLDSYNEQFF,TGTGCCTGGAGTAGGGGACTGCTGCTGGACTCCTACAATGAGCAGTTCTTC
.,.,TRBV3-1/TRBV3-2,TRBJ2-1,14,CASSQDPGANEQFF,TGTGCCAGCAGCCAAGACCCCGGCGCCAATGAGCAGTTCTTC